Shown below are 9 T cell receptor beta chains from a single sample sequenced in a study of T cell responses to AZD1222 COVID-19 vaccine. Assay used: immunoSEQ multiplex PCR; TCRdb lists only in-frame clones, some missing. The sample lists some 150,000 clones; 92% were seen once. Sequenced material: peripheral blood, taken on day 0 of AZD1222 vaccination. The receptors were sampled from an adult in good health.

J is TRBJ2-1 and V is TRBV19; TRBD2 agrees at 8 bases. In germline, CDR1 is LNHDA, CDR2 SQIVND (reference sequence). V was pared by 4 bases and J by 3 bases, with 2 bases of the junction left unmatched. CDR3 size: 14 residues. The CDR3: CASSRLANYNEQFF. CDR3 nucleotides: TGTGCCAGTAGTAGACTAGCGAACTACAATGAGCAGTTCTTC. The full variable domain, completed using reference TRBV19 and TRBJ2-1, is DGGITQSPKYLFRKEGQNVTLSCEQNLNHDAMYWYRQDPGQGLRLIYYSQIVNDFQKGDIAEGYSVSREKKESFPLTVTSAQKNPTAFYLCASSRLANYNEQFFGPGTRLTVL.

This chain uses TRBV27 with TRBJ1-1, with D possibly being TRBD1 (5 bases). CDR1 MNHEY and CDR2 SMNVEV come from the germline V gene (reference sequence). V shed 3 bases and J shed 8 bases, with 10 bases lying between them. CDR3 length: 12 residues. CDR3 bases: TGTGCCAGCAGTTTGGTTTGGGGGGAAGCTTTCTTT. Translation: CASSLVWGEAFF.

The V gene is TRBV21-1, the J gene TRBJ1-4. TRBV21-1 is annotated as a pseudogene. The CDR3 spans 15 residues. The CDR3 bases are TGTGCCAGCAGCAAGTTGGAGCAGCTTAATGAAAAACTGTTTTTT. Protein sequence: CASSKLEQLNEKLFF.

The rearrangement uses TRBV28 and TRBJ2-7; D unclear. CDR3 length: 13 residues. Germline V gives CDR1 MDHEN, CDR2 SYDVKM. The germline V and J ends were trimmed by 5 bases and 2 bases, with 10 bases remaining between them. This CDR3 reads CASSPHVTYEQYF. The CDR3 DNA sequence: TGTGCCAGCAGTCCTCACGTCACCTACGAGCAGTACTTC.

The chain links TRBV4-1 to TRBJ1-5; D remains unclear. Germline V CDR1 and CDR2: MGHRA, YSYEKL. The V end was cut by 0 bases, the J end by 0 bases, with 6 bases between. The CDR3 has 15 amino acids. The CDR3 bases are TGCGCCAGCAGCCAAGAAACCGGTAGCAATCAGCCCCAGCATTTT. This gives the protein CASSQETGSNQPQHF.

The chain couples TRBV7-9 to TRBJ1-4; TRBD1 agrees at 7 bases. Germline V CDR1 and CDR2: SEHNR, FQNEAQ (reference sequence). The CDR3 is 16 amino acids. V lost 5 bases and J lost 2; bases outside the gene matches: 8. DNA of the CDR3: TGTGCCAGCAGCCCAGCGAGGGGGCCGACTAATGAAAAACTGTTTTTT. It translates to CASSPARGPTNEKLFF. Complete variable domain (other parts from reference TRBV7-9 and TRBJ1-4): DTGVSQNPRHKITKRGQNVTFRCDPISEHNRLYWYRQTLGQGPEFLTYFQNEAQLEKSRLLSDRFSAERPKGSFSTLEIQRTEQGDSAMYLCASSPARGPTNEKLFFGSGTQLSVL.

This chain links TRBV7-6 with TRBJ1-1, with TRBD1 identical over 9 bases. CDR1 and CDR2 (germline): SGHVS, FNYEAQ. The CDR3 sequence is 15 residues long. V lost 5 bases to trimming and J lost 5 bases; unmatched junction nucleotides: 9. The CDR3 DNA sequence: TGTGCCAGCAGCCCCCTGGGACAGGGTATGACTGAAGCTTTCTTT. Protein product: CASSPLGQGMTEAFF. Supplemented by reference TRBV7-6 and TRBJ1-1, the full variable domain reads GAGVSQSPRYKVTKRGQDVALRCDPISGHVSLYWYRQALGQGPEFLTYFNYEAQQDKSGLPNDRFSAERPEGSISTLTIQRTEQRDSAMYRCASSPLGQGMTEAFFGQGTRLTVV.

This clone has a handful of counts. The chain combines TRBV5-1 with TRBJ2-1; TRBD2 matches at 11 bases. The germline V gene encodes CDR1 SGHRS and CDR2 YFSETQ. The CDR3 is 16 amino acids. With V trimmed by 1 base and J by 0 bases, 0 bases remained unmatched. CDR3 bases: TGCGCCAGCAGCTTGACTAGCGGGGGCTCCTACAATGAGCAGTTCTTC. This encodes CASSLTSGGSYNEQFF.

The chain employs TRBV14 and TRBJ1-1; D gene ambiguous. Germline CDR1 reads SGHDN; CDR2 reads FVKESK. CDR3 length equals 16 residues. V was trimmed by 0 bases and J by 0 bases, leaving 11 bases between them. As DNA, the CDR3 is TGTGCCAGCAGCCAAGATCTTCTGTCTGTGAACACTGAAGCTTTCTTT. It specifies CASSQDLLSVNTEAFF.